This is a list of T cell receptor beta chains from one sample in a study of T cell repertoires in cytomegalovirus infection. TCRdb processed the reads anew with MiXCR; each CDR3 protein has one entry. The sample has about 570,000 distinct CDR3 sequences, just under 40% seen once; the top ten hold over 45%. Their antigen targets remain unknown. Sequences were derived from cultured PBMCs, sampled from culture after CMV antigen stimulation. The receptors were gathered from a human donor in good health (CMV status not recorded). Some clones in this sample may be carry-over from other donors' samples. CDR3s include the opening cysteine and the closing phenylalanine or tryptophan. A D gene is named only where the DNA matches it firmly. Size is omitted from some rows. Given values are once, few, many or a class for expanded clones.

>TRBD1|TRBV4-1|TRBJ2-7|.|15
TGCGCCAGCGCGATAGGACAGGGGGACTTCTACGAGCAGTACTTC
CASAIGQGDFYEQYF
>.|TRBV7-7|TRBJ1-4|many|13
TGTGCTAGCAGCTCAGAGAGGGGAGAAAAACTGTTTTTT
CASSSERGEKLFF
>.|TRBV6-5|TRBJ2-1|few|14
TGTGCCAGCAGTTACGCAGGGGCGTACAATGAGCAGTTCTTC
CASSYAGAYNEQFF
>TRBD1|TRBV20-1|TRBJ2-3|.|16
TGCAGTGCTAGAGTTAGGACAGGTCTGGACACAGATACGCAGTATTTT
CSARVRTGLDTDTQYF
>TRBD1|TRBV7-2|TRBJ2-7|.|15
TGTGCCAGCAGCTTGGGACAGGCATTTTCCTACGAGCAGTACTTC
CASSLGQAFSYEQYF
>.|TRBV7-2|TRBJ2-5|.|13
TGTGCCAGCAGCCCCTGGGTCCAAGAGACCCAGTACTTC
CASSPWVQETQYF
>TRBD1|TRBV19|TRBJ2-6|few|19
TGTGCCAGTAGTATCTTTGGGACAGGGGCGATCCCTGGGGCCAACGTCCTGACTTTC
CASSIFGTGAIPGANVLTF
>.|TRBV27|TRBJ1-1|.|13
TGTGCCAGCAGTTTAGGCCCGGGGTCTGAAGCTTTCTTT
CASSLGPGSEAFF
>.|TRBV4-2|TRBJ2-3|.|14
TGTGCCAGCAGCCAAGGGCTAGGGCAAGATACGCAGTATTTT
CASSQGLGQDTQYF
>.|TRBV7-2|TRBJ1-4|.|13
TGTGCCAGCAGGGTCGGACGGAGGGAAAAACTGTTTTTT
CASRVGRREKLFF
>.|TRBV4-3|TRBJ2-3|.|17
TGCGCCAGCAGCCAAGATGTAGGAGCGGTTGGCACAGATACGCAGTATTTT
CASSQDVGAVGTDTQYF
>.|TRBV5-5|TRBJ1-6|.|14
TGTGCCAGCAGCCCTCTTTCCCCCGGTTGGCCCCTCCACTTT
CASSPLSPGWPLHF
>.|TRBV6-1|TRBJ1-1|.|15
TGTGCCAGCAGTGCCTACCGGGCCGAGGGGACTGAAGCTTTCTTT
CASSAYRAEGTEAFF
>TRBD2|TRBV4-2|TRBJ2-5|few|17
TGTGCCAGCAGCCAAGTTCGGGGGGGGGGAAACCAAGAGACCCAGTACTTC
CASSQVRGGGNQETQYF
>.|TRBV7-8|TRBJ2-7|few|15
TGTGCCAGCAGCTTAGCCTATCGGGGCAAGTACGAGCAGTACTTC
CASSLAYRGKYEQYF
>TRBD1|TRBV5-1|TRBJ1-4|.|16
TGCGCCAGCAGCTCCAAGGACAGGGGGCTTAGTGAAAAACTGTTTTTT
CASSSKDRGLSEKLFF